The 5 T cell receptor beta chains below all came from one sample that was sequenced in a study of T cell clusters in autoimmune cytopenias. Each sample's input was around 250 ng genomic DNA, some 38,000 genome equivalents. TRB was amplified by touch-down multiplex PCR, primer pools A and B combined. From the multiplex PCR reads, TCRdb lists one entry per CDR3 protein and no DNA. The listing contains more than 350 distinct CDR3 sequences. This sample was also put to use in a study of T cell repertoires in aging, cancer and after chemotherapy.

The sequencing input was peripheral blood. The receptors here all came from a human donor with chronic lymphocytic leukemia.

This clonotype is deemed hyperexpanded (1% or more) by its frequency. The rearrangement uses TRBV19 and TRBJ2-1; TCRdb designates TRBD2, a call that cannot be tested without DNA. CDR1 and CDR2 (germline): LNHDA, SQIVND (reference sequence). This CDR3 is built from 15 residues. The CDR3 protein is CASRLTSGAYNEQFF.

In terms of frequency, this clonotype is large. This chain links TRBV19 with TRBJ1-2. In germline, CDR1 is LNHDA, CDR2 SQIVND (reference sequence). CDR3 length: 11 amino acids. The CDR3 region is CASGGGYGYTF. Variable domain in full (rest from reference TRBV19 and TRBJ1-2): DGGITQSPKYLFRKEGQNVTLSCEQNLNHDAMYWYRQDPGQGLRLIYYSQIVNDFQKGDIAEGYSVSREKKESFPLTVTSAQKNPTAFYLCASGGGYGYTFGSGTRLTVV.

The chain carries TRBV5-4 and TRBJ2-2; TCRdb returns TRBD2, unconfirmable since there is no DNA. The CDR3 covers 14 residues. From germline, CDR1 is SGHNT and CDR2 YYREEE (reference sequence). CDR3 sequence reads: CASSLRPAGGELFF. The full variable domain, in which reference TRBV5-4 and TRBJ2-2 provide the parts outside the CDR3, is ETGVTQSPTHLIKTRGQQVTLRCSSQSGHNTVSWYQQALGQGPQFIFQYYREEENGRGNFPPRFSGLQFPNYSSELNVNALELDDSALYLCASSLRPAGGELFFGEGSRLTVL.

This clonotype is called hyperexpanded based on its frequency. CDR3 in amino acids: CASSPGVKACHNSPLHF. This chain uses TRBV11-3 with TRBJ1-6; TCRdb lists TRBD1, though no DNA is available to test this call. CDR1 and CDR2 (germline): SGHNT, YENEEA. The CDR3 has 17 amino acids.

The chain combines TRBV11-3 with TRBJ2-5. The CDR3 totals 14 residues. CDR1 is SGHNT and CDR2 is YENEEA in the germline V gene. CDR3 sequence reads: CASSLDVYQETQYF.